A selection of T cell receptor beta chains follows, all from one sample in a study of T cell responses to AZD1222 COVID-19 vaccine. TCRdb's copy holds only in-frame clones and misses some; the assay was immunoSEQ multiplex PCR. The table includes 110,000 to 150,000 clones, approximately 90% detected once. Here the sequenced sample was peripheral blood, taken 28 days after the second AZD1222 dose. The origin of the receptors is an adult who received the AZD1222 COVID-19 vaccine. Each CDR3 is given with its conserved first and last residue. A D gene is named only where the DNA matches it firmly. Clone size appears in some rows only: once, few, many, or a class for an expanded clone.

cdr3_aa cdr3_nt d_call v_call clone_size j_call
CASSGTLAGAHSYEQYF TGTGCCAGCAGTGGAACCCTAGCGGGAGCCCACTCCTACGAGCAGTACTTC TRBD2 TRBV2 . TRBJ2-7
CASTSGQGASTEAFF TGTGCCAGCACGTCAGGACAGGGGGCGAGTACTGAAGCTTTCTTT TRBD1 TRBV28 . TRBJ1-1
CASSVKQGRGRNSPLHF TGTGCCAGCAGCGTAAAACAGGGTAGGGGGAGGAATTCACCCCTCCACTTT . TRBV9 . TRBJ1-6
CASSLAPGSQDTQYF TGCGCCAGCAGCTTGGCCCCAGGGAGTCAAGATACGCAGTATTTT . TRBV5-1 once TRBJ2-3
CAISEYYQGGTDTQYF TGTGCCATCAGTGAGTACTACCAGGGGGGCACAGATACGCAGTATTTT TRBD1 TRBV10-3 . TRBJ2-3
CASRLAGDETQYF TGTGCCAGCAGACTAGCGGGAGATGAGACCCAGTACTTC TRBD2 TRBV28 . TRBJ2-5
CASSSLAASSYNEQFF TGTGCCAGCAGTAGCTTAGCGGCTAGCTCCTACAATGAGCAGTTCTTC . TRBV28 . TRBJ2-1
CASSGPPLHF TGTGCCAGCAGTGGACCACCCCTCCACTTT . TRBV2 . TRBJ1-6
CASGLGGQPQHF TGTGCTAGTGGTTTAGGGGGGCAGCCCCAGCATTTT . TRBV12-5 . TRBJ1-5
CASLNSLAGGYNEQFF TGTGCCAGTCTTAATTCCCTAGCGGGAGGTTACAATGAGCAGTTCTTC TRBD2 TRBV19 . TRBJ2-1
CASSQGLAGQETQYF TGTGCCAGCAGCCAAGGGCTAGCGGGACAAGAGACCCAGTACTTC TRBD2 TRBV3-1/TRBV3-2 . TRBJ2-5
CASSGIVGLAGANEQFF TGTGCCAGCAGTGGAATAGTCGGACTAGCGGGAGCCAATGAGCAGTTCTTC TRBD2 TRBV2 . TRBJ2-1
CASSDLAGAHNEQFF TGTGCCAGCAGCGACCTAGCGGGGGCTCACAATGAGCAGTTCTTC TRBD2 TRBV9 . TRBJ2-1
CASSVLYEQYF TGTGCCAGCAGTGTTCTCTACGAGCAGTACTTC . TRBV28 . TRBJ2-7
CASSAKRSGGANEQFF TGTGCCAGCAGCGCCAAGAGGAGCGGGGGGGCGAATGAGCAGTTCTTC TRBD2 TRBV9 . TRBJ2-1
CASSESQGTGNTIYF TGCGCCAGCAGTGAGTCCCAGGGGACTGGAAACACCATATATTTT . TRBV10-2 . TRBJ1-3
CASSSYVRTGGEKLFF TGTGCCAGCAGCTCCTATGTCAGGACAGGGGGCGAAAAACTGTTTTTT TRBD1 TRBV5-5 . TRBJ1-4
CASSVGTGGSYEQYF TGTGCCAGCAGCGTCGGGACAGGGGGCTCCTACGAGCAGTACTTC TRBD1 TRBV9 . TRBJ2-7
CASTTGDQPQHF TGTGCCAGCACGACAGGGGACCAGCCCCAGCATTTT TRBD1 TRBV7-9 . TRBJ1-5
CASSDLTCLNTEAFF TGTGCCAGCAGTGACTTGACCTGTCTGAACACTGAAGCTTTCTTT . TRBV6-4 once TRBJ1-1
CASNQKDRVYGYTF TGTGCCAGCAACCAAAAGGACAGGGTTTATGGCTACACCTTC TRBD1 TRBV7-2 . TRBJ1-2
CASSPTPSGTGVSPLHF TGTGCCAGCAGCCCCACTCCCTCCGGGACAGGGGTTTCACCCCTCCACTTT TRBD1 TRBV27 . TRBJ1-6
CASNEDGNSYEQYF TGCGCCAGCAACGAGGACGGTAACTCCTACGAGCAGTACTTC . TRBV5-1 . TRBJ2-7
CASSYSGPHTEAFF TGTGCCAGCAGTTACTCTGGCCCCCACACTGAAGCTTTCTTT . TRBV6-5 . TRBJ1-1